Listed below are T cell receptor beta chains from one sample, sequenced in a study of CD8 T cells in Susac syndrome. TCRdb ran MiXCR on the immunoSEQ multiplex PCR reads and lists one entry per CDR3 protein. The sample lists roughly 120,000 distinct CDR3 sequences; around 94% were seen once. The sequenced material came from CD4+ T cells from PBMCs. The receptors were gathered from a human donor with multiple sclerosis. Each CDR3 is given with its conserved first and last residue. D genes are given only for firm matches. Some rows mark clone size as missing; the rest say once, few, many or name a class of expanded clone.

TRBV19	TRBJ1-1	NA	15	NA	TGTGCCAGTAGTATAAGGGGACCCTGGGGCACTGAAGCTTTCTTT	CASSIRGPWGTEAFF
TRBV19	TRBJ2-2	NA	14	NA	TGTGCCAGTACGGGACACCTTAACACCGGGGAGCTGTTTTTT	CASTGHLNTGELFF
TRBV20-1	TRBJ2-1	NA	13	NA	TGCAGTGCTAGGCGGCAGGACAACAATGAGCAGTTCTTC	CSARRQDNNEQFF
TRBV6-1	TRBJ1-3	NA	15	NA	TGTGCCAGCAGAGGGCAACTGGCCTTTGGAAACACCATATATTTT	CASRGQLAFGNTIYF
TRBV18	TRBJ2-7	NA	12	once	TGTGCCAGCTCACACCCGCGGGCCGAGCAGTACTTC	CASSHPRAEQYF
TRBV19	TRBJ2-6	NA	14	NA	TGTGCCAGTAGTATGAGACCTGGGGCCAACGTCCTGACTTTC	CASSMRPGANVLTF
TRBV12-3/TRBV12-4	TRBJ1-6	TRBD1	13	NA	TGTGCCAGCAGGGGACAGGCTCTAGGACCCCTCCACTTT	CASRGQALGPLHF
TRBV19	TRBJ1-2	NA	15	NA	TGTGCCAGTAGTATCGCCGGACAGTCCCCGTATGGCTACACCTTC	CASSIAGQSPYGYTF
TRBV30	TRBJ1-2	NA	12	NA	TGTGCCTGGAGCGATAGGACTTACGGCTACACCTTC	CAWSDRTYGYTF
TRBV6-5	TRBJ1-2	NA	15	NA	TGTGCCAGCAGTTACGCCTTTCAGGGTAACTATGGCTACACCTTC	CASSYAFQGNYGYTF